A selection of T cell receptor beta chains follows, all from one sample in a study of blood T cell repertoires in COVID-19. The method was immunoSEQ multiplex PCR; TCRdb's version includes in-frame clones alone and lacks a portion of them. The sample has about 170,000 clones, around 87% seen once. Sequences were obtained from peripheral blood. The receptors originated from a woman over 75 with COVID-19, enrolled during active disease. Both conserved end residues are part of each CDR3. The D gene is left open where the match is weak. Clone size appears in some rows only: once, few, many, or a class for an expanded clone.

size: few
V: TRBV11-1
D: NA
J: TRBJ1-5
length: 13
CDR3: CASSFDRNQPQHF
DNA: TGTGCCAGCAGCTTTGACAGAAATCAGCCCCAGCATTTT

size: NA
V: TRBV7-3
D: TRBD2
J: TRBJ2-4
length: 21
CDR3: CASSLKLGLAGGRLGKNIQYF
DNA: TGTGCCAGCAGCTTAAAATTGGGACTAGCGGGAGGGAGACTTGGCAAAAACATTCAGTACTTC

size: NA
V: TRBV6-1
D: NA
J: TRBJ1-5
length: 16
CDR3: CASSDPVVGVNQPQHF
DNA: TGTGCCAGCAGTGACCCGGTCGTAGGGGTCAATCAGCCCCAGCATTTT

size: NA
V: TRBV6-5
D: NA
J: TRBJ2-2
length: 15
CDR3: CASRKQGPNTGELFF
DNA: TGTGCCAGCAGAAAACAGGGACCGAACACCGGGGAGCTGTTTTTT

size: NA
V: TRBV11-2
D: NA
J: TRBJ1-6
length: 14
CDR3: CASSLVQGNSPLHF
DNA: TGTGCCAGCAGCTTAGTCCAGGGGAATTCACCCCTCCACTTT

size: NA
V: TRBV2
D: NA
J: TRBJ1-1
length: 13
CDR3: CASGLYSYTEAFF
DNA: TGTGCCAGCGGACTCTACAGCTACACTGAAGCTTTCTTT

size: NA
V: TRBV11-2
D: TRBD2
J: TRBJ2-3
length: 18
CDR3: CASSLDSLPSGGTDTQYF
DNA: TGTGCCAGCAGCTTAGATTCCCTGCCTAGCGGGGGCACAGATACGCAGTATTTT

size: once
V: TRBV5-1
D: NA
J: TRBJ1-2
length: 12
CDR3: CASSAETEGYTF
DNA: TGCGCCAGCAGCGCGGAGACGGAGGGCTACACCTTC

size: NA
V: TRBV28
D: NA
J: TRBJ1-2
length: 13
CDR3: CASSKGLLLGYTF
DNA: TGTGCCAGCAGTAAAGGACTTCTTTTGGGCTACACCTTC

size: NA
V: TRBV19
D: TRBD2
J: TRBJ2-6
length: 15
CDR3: CASSIGGRGANVLTF
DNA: TGTGCCAGTAGTATTGGCGGGAGGGGGGCCAACGTCCTGACTTTC

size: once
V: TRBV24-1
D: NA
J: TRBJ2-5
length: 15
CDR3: CATSDLRQGGQTQYF
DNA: TGTGCCACCAGTGATTTGAGACAAGGAGGCCAGACCCAGTACTTC

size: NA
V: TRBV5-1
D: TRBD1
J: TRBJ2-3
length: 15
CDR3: CASSLVTGGTDTQYF
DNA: TGCGCCAGCAGCTTGGTGACAGGGGGCACAGATACGCAGTATTTT

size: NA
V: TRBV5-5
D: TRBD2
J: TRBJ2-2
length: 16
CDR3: CASSGTSGPNTGELFF
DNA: TGTGCCAGCAGCGGAACTAGCGGCCCTAACACCGGGGAGCTGTTTTTT

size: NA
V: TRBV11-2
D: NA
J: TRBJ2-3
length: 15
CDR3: CASSHGNRDTDTQYF
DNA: TGTGCCAGCAGCCATGGGAACAGGGACACAGATACGCAGTATTTT

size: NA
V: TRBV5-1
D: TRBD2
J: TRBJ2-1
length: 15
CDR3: CASSSPSGSPYEQFF
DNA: TGCGCCAGCAGCTCCCCTAGCGGGAGCCCCTATGAGCAGTTCTTC

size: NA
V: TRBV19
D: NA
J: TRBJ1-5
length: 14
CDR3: CASSIVLENQPQHF
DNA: TGTGCCAGTAGTATAGTCCTCGAGAATCAGCCCCAGCATTTT

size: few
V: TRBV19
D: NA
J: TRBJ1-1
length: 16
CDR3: CASSIGQAKWLTEAFF
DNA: TGTGCCAGTAGTATAGGACAAGCCAAGTGGCTCACTGAAGCTTTCTTT

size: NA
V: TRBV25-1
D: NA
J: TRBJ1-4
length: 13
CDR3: CALLGTPNEKLFF
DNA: TGTGCCTTGCTAGGGACACCTAATGAAAAACTGTTTTTT

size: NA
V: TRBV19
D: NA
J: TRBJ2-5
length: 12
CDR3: CASSFGGETQYF
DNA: TGTGCCAGTAGCTTCGGGGGTGAAACCCAGTACTTC

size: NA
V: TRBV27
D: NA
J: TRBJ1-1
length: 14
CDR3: CASVSGRRYTEAFF
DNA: TGTGCCAGCGTGAGTGGGCGTAGGTACACTGAAGCTTTCTTT

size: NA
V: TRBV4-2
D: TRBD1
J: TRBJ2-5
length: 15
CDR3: CASSQRGTGQETQYF
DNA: TGTGCCAGCAGCCAACGAGGGACAGGGCAAGAGACCCAGTACTTC

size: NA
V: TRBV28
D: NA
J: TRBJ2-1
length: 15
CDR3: CASILTVGTRSEQFF
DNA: TGTGCCAGCATATTGACAGTTGGAACTCGTTCTGAGCAGTTCTTC

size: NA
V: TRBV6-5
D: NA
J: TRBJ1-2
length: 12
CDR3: CASSYLGDGYTF
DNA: TGTGCCAGCAGTTACTTGGGCGATGGCTACACCTTC

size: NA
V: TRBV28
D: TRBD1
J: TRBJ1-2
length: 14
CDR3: CASSWTGRENGYTF
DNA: TGTGCCAGCAGTTGGACAGGGAGGGAGAATGGCTACACCTTC

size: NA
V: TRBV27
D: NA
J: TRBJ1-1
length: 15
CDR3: CASSLQAFMNTEAFF
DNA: TGTGCCAGCAGTTTACAGGCTTTCATGAACACTGAAGCTTTCTTT

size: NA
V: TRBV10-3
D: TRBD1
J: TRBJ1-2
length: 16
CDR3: CATTSGTGIANYGYTF
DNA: TGTGCCACAACCTCCGGGACAGGGATAGCTAACTATGGCTACACCTTC

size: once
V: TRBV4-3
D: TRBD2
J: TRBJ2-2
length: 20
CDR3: CASSPGTSGRGRSQTGELFF
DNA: TGCGCCAGCAGCCCTGGGACTAGCGGGAGAGGGAGGTCACAAACCGGGGAGCTGTTTTTT

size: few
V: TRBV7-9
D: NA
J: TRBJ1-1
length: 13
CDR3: CASSLLRGTEAFF
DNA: TGTGCCAGCAGCTTATTAAGGGGCACTGAAGCTTTCTTT

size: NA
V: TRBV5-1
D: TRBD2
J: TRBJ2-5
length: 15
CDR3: CASSFGGTGGETQYF
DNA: TGCGCCAGCAGCTTCGGCGGGACGGGAGGAGAGACCCAGTACTTC

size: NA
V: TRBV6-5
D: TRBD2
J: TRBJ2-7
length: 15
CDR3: CASSYGAGVEYEQYF
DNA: TGTGCCAGCAGTTACGGAGCGGGAGTCGAATACGAGCAGTACTTC

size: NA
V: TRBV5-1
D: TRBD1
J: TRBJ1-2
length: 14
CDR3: CASSPTGESYGYTF
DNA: TGCGCCAGCAGCCCCACAGGGGAGTCCTATGGCTACACCTTC

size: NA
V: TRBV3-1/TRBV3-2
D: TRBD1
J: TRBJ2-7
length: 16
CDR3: CASSRSGTGSSYEQYF
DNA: TGTGCCAGCAGCCGATCCGGGACAGGGAGCTCCTACGAGCAGTACTTC

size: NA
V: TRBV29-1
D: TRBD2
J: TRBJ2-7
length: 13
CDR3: CSVVTSGNYEQYF
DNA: TGCAGCGTTGTTACTAGCGGGAACTACGAGCAGTACTTC

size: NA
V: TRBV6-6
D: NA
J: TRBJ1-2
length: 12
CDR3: CASSYRNYGYTF
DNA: TGTGCCAGCAGTTACCGGAACTATGGCTACACCTTC

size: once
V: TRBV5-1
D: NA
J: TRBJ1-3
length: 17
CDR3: CASSLGRTRLSGNTIYF
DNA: TGCGCCAGCAGCTTGGGAAGAACCAGGTTGTCTGGAAACACCATATATTTT

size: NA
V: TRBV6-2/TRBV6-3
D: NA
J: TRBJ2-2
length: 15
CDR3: CASSYSGTISGELFF
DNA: TGTGCCAGCAGTTACTCAGGGACAATATCCGGGGAGCTGTTTTTT

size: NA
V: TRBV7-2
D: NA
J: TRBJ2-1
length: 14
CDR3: CASSFPQGNNEQFF
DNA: TGTGCCAGCAGCTTTCCGCAGGGAAACAATGAGCAGTTCTTC

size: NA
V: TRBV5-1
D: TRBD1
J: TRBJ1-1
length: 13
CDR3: CASSGRQGTEAFF
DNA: TGCGCCAGCAGCGGTCGACAGGGCACTGAAGCTTTCTTT

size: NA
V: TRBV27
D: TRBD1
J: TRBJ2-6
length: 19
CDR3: CASSSTGDREYSGANVLTF
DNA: TGTGCCAGCAGTTCGACAGGGGACAGGGAATACTCTGGGGCCAACGTCCTGACTTTC

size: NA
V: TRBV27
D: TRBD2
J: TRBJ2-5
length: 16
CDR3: CASSFRTSGRQETQYF
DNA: TGTGCCAGCAGTTTCCGGACTAGCGGGAGACAAGAGACCCAGTACTTC

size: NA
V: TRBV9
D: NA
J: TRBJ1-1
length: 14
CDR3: CASSPHGGNTEAFF
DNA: TGTGCCAGCAGCCCCCACGGCGGGAACACTGAAGCTTTCTTT

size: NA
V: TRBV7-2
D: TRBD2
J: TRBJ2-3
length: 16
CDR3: CASTRGGLLATDTQYF
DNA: TGTGCCAGCACCCGGGGGGGGTTGCTAGCCACAGATACGCAGTATTTT

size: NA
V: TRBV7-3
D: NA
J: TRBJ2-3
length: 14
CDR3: CASSFRVNTDTQYF
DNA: TGTGCCAGCAGCTTCCGCGTAAACACAGATACGCAGTATTTT

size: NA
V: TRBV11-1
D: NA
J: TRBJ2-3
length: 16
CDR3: CASSLDPLVGTDTQYF
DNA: TGTGCCAGCAGCTTAGATCCCCTAGTCGGCACAGATACGCAGTATTTT

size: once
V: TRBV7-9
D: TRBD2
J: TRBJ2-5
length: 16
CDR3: CASSERLAGGGETQYF
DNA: TGTGCCAGCAGCGAACGACTAGCGGGAGGGGGAGAGACCCAGTACTTC